This TCR beta chain was identified during a study of cytomegalovirus exposure and HLA in healthy donors (dated by TCRdb to the late 2010s). Broadly, across the study: An earlier analysis of roughly 500 of the donors reported 276 Gb of sequence data and 117 million unique TCR beta sequences from about 179 million T cells. An early release covering about 600 HLA-typed donors comprised roughly 300 gigabases of sequencing data and roughly 86 million unique TCR sequences. The genetic ancestry cluster associated with self-reported Caucasian donors included around 76% of the 398 genotyped donors. The study was designed to test whether signatures of past pathogen exposure could be identified by cataloging public T cell receptors. The T cell repertoires of about 700 subjects were profiled by immunosequencing and related to cytomegalovirus serostatus. In addition to the first cohort of around 670 subjects, a separate validation cohort of 130 or so different subjects was used. The study combined high-throughput TCR immunosequencing, statistical association of individual TCRs with disease status, and machine learning to predict cytomegalovirus infection status. A later analysis re-analyzed previously published TCR beta repertoires from hundreds of donors and added high-resolution HLA genotyping to study TCR occurrence patterns. The later analysis used no new phenotypic data to find candidate immune exposures, relying instead on TCR beta sequences and their occurrence across donors. An earlier analysis of 587 of the donors used high-throughput TCR beta sequencing to judge whether each TCR beta V gene segment behaved as functional or pseudogenic. Donor age, sex, ethnicity and CMV serostatus were compiled alongside the repertoire data. A later genetic analysis took genome-wide SNP genotypes for about 55% of the 666 donors and used that subset as a discovery cohort. All discovery cohort repertoires had been generated using a single sequencing platform. Both class I and class II loci were covered by HLA typing, at four-digit resolution. The number of donors typed differed by locus, with roughly 620-630 for A, B, C, DRB1 and DQB1, 522 for DQA1, 600 to 610 for DPA1, and approximately 470 for DPB1. Roughly five DR-DQ haplotypes were handled as single units for association and clustering, since linkage in the cohort was strong. Across approximately 400 genotyped donors of the cohort, an average of about 240,000 unique TCR beta nucleotide sequences per donor were sequenced, and approximately 17% of those sequences were non-productive. Points the paper makes about the study in general: In vitro tests confirmed that a few of the cytomegalovirus-associated TCR beta chains recognize cytomegalovirus antigens. In a later analysis, the rate of TCR association differed among HLA loci, with DRB1 alleles having the most associated TCRs and HLA-C alleles having the fewest. Because counts were too low, roughly 18 rarely observed V segments, including chromosome 9 orphons, were left out of the earlier analysis of about 500 of the donors. The classifier was reported to diagnose cytomegalovirus status with high specificity and sensitivity in both the original cohort and the validation cohort. A cluster of highly shared sequence variants was judged likely to be a technical artifact of the sequencing pipeline. A total of roughly 160 TCR beta chains were listed by the study as associated with cytomegalovirus. Because some donors lacked HLA typing at each locus, the association tests relied only on the typed subset. A further reported finding was that TCR beta sequences accurately predicted the HLA-A and HLA-B alleles for most subjects in the first cohort. Specific HLA alleles were associated with 15,000 to 20,000 TCR beta sequences at a false discovery rate of 0.05 in a later analysis. In a later analysis, HLA-associated TCR beta chains were found to be more clonally expanded and to have lower generation probabilities than equally common non-associated chains. V-gene and J-gene trimming of TCR beta chains was associated with a missense DCLRE1C variant in a later genetic analysis, and the association was replicated in an independent cohort. The authors suggested that the approach could potentially be generalized to other disease states and immunological phenotypes. While some public TCRs were present in many individuals, most TCR sequences turned up only very rarely across donors. Only TCR beta chains were sequenced in this cohort, and the absence of alpha or paired-chain data limited detectable features. Most CMV-associated TCR beta chains appeared to be HLA-restricted in a later analysis, and the HLA associations seemed to be driven largely by CMV exposure. In a later analysis, several top co-occurrence clusters were reported to appear linked to parvovirus B19, influenza, CMV and Epstein-Barr virus. Correlated functional status among segregating V segments might reflect linkage disequilibrium, but an unknown experimental factor could not be ruled out. According to a later genetic analysis, donors in an Asian-associated ancestry cluster had fewer N-insertions in productive TCRs than the approximately 700-donor mean. The presence/absence analyses assumed that sequencing depth was roughly uniform across donors, and that assumption may not be true. Some IMGT-functional V segments, including TRBV6-2 and TRBV6-3, could not be told apart with the 87-base-pair reads, so those segments were excluded. Strong co-occurrence of HLA alleles, especially DR and DQ, made assigning TCR associations to individual alleles difficult. For the cohort, immune exposure information was limited to CMV serostatus. An earlier analysis of some 590 of the donors showed that most TCR beta V segments appeared in productive rearrangements either about 87% or about 30% of the time, which broadly matched IMGT annotations.

Concerning this clone: Its antigen remains unidentified. Base qualities are missing; no much larger clone stands one base away.

In total, approximately 690 healthy bone marrow donors made up the cohort. At the time of sampling, every cohort member was nominally healthy, though immune exposures that went unrecorded were likely present. The donor was CMV seropositive and belonged to the group of 250 to 300 seropositive cohort members. Each donor provided a peripheral blood sample, and peripheral blood mononuclear cells were used for TCR beta sequencing. Genomic DNA was extracted from the blood cell samples with the Qiagen DNeasy Blood Extraction Kit. The method was the immunoSEQ multiplex PCR assay. A mixture of 60 forward primers for TCR Vbeta segments and 13 reverse primers for TCR Jbeta segments was used in the multiplex PCR. A multiplex PCR assay on genomic DNA amplified the CDR3 region of rearranged TCR beta genes. On the Illumina HiSeq System, the amplified TCR beta libraries were sequenced as 87-base-pair reads. The original methods were these. Across the 600 to 700 repertoires, a later analysis counted roughly 77 million unique TCR beta chains, approximately 10 million of which were shared by at least two donors. To remove PCR and sequencing errors, raw reads were error-corrected and collapsed into unique sequences using a nearest-neighbor algorithm that merged closely related sequences. V, D and J gene segments were assigned by aligning CDR3 sequences to IMGT reference sequences. For a sequence to be retained, at least a six-nucleotide match to both a V gene segment and a J gene segment was required. Rearrangements were called productive when the CDR3 lacked stop codons and stayed in frame with V and J; all others were non-productive. Following IMGT convention, CDR3 was defined as the stretch from the second conserved V-encoded cysteine to the conserved J-encoded phenylalanine. Sequences without an unambiguous match to a single V gene segment were excluded from the earlier analysis of almost 600 of the donors. An earlier analysis of 587 of the donors classified V segments as functional when productive rearrangements were above 56.7% and as segregating when the standard deviation between donors was above 5%. A statistical classification framework was built for diagnosing cytomegalovirus status from the catalog of TCR beta chain sequences. A later analysis assigned V and J genes by comparing TCR nucleotide sequences with IMGT/GENE-DB human TR gene sequences. A later analysis assigned CDR3 sequences and most-parsimonious VDJ recombination scenarios with the TCRdist pipeline. A later analysis defined each TCR beta chain by its CDR3 amino acid sequence plus V-gene family, and excluded reads lacking a unique V-gene family. As a way to deal with suspected cross-contamination and a sequencing artifact, a later analysis dropped hundreds of nucleotide sequences that were highly shared and had low generation probability. In a later analysis, a clonal expansion index for each public chain was calculated from normalized within-repertoire ranks of inferred template counts. Generation probabilities in a later analysis came from a VDJ recombination model fitted to out-of-frame rearrangements, and those results were checked against IGoR. In a later analysis, TCR-TCR, TCR-HLA and TCR-CMV co-occurrence was scored with hypergeometric tests, and a repertoire-size bias correction was applied to TCR pairs. False discovery rates were estimated in a later analysis by permuting HLA or CMV assignments 20 times. In a later analysis, co-occurring TCRs were grouped using DBSCAN, with TCRdist sequence similarity added in when clustering inside HLA-allele-positive subsets. For co-occurrence clustering, repertoires with fewer than 30,000 or more than 120,000 public chains were excluded, along with 5 or 6 repertoires with anomalous nucleotide sharing. TCRdb's version of the immuneACCESS table is confined to in-frame rearrangements and falls short of the full clone set. An unresolved V gene accounts for under half of the shortfall where checked; the remainder is of unknown origin. V, J and clone size reflect that table, while D and trimming were determined from the DNA. The sample table records 110,000 or so clones; approximately 77% of these occur just once. Clones ranked in the top ten supply about 5% of the sample.

As encoded in the germline V gene, CDR1 is SGHTA while CDR2 is FQGNSA. The CDR3 has 18 amino acids, counting the end cysteine and phenylalanine. Solely the CDR3 DNA is kept, with 54 bases framed from the first base. The germline V and J ends show losses of 5 bases and 2 bases respectively, and no gene match explains 14 bases of the junction. The chain links TRBV7-2 with TRBJ2-7; a stretch of 11 junction bases matches TRBD1. The source is a man aged 45-65 years in good health and CMV-seropositive. Sequenced: PBMCs. The DNA sequence is TGTGCCAGCAGCCCTGATAGGGGGACAGGGGGGCCTACCTACGAGCAGTACTTC. Its product reads: CASSPDRGTGGPTYEQYF.